One and the same sample provided the 22 T cell receptor beta chains below, sequenced in a study of shared clonotypes between healthy human individuals. CD8 cells regarded as naive lacked CD45RO, were positively chosen for CCR7, and omitted terminally differentiated effector memory CD45RA+ cells. Sequencing used immunoSEQ multiplex PCR; TCRdb keeps in-frame clones, though not all of them. This sample carries some 2.1 million clones, about 95% of them seen once, and the ten largest clones take roughly 1.1%. Material for sequencing was naive CD8+ T cells sorted from blood. The receptors shown here come from a man aged 18 to 29 in good health.

The V and J genes are TRBV4-3 and TRBJ2-7, with D tentatively TRBD2 (6 bases). Germline assignment: CDR1 LGHNA and CDR2 YSLEER. This CDR3 contains 15 residues. Trimming took 4 bases from V and 4 from J, leaving 17 bases between them. CDR3 DNA sequence: TGCGCCAGCAGCCTAGGAACCGAGGGGAGGTACGAGCAGTACTTC. Translating it yields CASSLGTEGRYEQYF.

Worth noting for this clone: The identical CDR3 is also encoded by other nucleotide sequences in the sample. V usage is TRBV6-5 and J usage is TRBJ1-2, with D possibly being TRBD1 (6 bases). Germline V gene lookup returns CDR1 MNHEY and CDR2 SVGAGI. There are 14 residues in the CDR3. V was shortened by 3 bases and J by 3 bases, with 11 bases between the two germline ends. This CDR3 reads CASSYGGADYGYTF. CDR3 nucleotides: TGTGCCAGCAGTTATGGGGGGGCCGACTATGGCTACACCTTC.

This chain links TRBV11-1 with TRBJ1-1, with D tentatively TRBD1 (5 bases). CDR3 length: 14 residues. From germline, CDR1 is SGHAT and CDR2 FQDESV (reference sequence). The V end was cut by 3 bases, the J end by 10 bases, with 18 bases between. The CDR3 DNA sequence: TGTGCCAGCAGCTTGGATGGGGGGGACGGTGGAGCTTTCTTT. Its translation: CASSLDGGDGGAFF.

With respect to this clone: The identical CDR3 is also encoded by other nucleotide sequences in the sample. The V and J genes are TRBV9 and TRBJ2-7; 14 bases match TRBD2. The CDR3 length is 15 residues. V lost 2 bases to trimming and J lost 3 bases; unmatched junction nucleotides: 1. The germline V gene has CDR1 SGDLS and CDR2 YYNGEE. In nucleotides, the CDR3 is TGTGCCAGCAGCGTTGGACTAGCGGGGGGCTACGAGCAGTACTTC. This sequence encodes CASSVGLAGGYEQYF.

The J gene is TRBJ2-7, the V gene TRBV5-1; tentative D call: TRBD1 (6 bases). Trimming took off 2 bases at V and 1 base at J, with 10 bases between the two ends. Looked up from germline, CDR1 is SGHRS and CDR2 is YFSETQ. The CDR3 runs to 14 residues. The CDR3 bases are TGCGCCAGCAGCTTCATGGGGGCATCCTACGAGCAGTACTTC. Amino acids: CASSFMGASYEQYF. Together with reference TRBV5-1 and TRBJ2-7, the CDR3 gives the full variable domain: KAGVTQTPRYLIKTRGQQVTLSCSPISGHRSVSWYQQTPGQGLQFLFEYFSETQRNKGNFPGRFSGRQFSNSRSEMNVSTLELGDSALYLCASSFMGASYEQYFGPGTRLTVT.

J is TRBJ2-7 and V is TRBV4-1, with TRBD2 matching 9 bases. The CDR3 contains 16 residues. Germline CDR1 MGHRA, CDR2 YSYEKL. Unmatched junction bases numbered 13, after V lost 3 bases and J lost 7 bases. The CDR3 loop reads CASSHPVGSGSSEQYF. As DNA, the CDR3 is TGCGCCAGCAGCCACCCCGTCGGTAGCGGGAGTAGTGAGCAGTACTTC.

V is TRBV5-6 and J is TRBJ2-2; 13 nucleotides match TRBD2. This CDR3 comprises 17 residues. Germline-derived CDR1 and CDR2 are SGHDT and YYEEEE. The trim removed 4 bases at V and 6 bases at J, leaving 9 bases unmatched. The CDR3 coding sequence is TGTGCCAGCAGCGGGGGACTAGCGGGGACTTATCCCGGGGAGCTGTTTTTT. As protein: CASSGGLAGTYPGELFF.

A note on this clone: The same CDR3 can be traced to other DNA sequences in this sample. The CDR3 DNA follows: TGTGCCAGCAGCTTGGGACAGGGCAATCAGCCCCAGCATTTT. Amino acids: CASSLGQGNQPQHF. The J gene is TRBJ1-5, the V gene TRBV13; 8 bases agree with TRBD1. Losses at the gene ends were 3 bases for V and 2 bases for J; bases not matched to a gene: 0. Germline CDR1 PRHDT, CDR2 FYEKMQ (reference sequence). The CDR3 sequence is 14 residues long.

V usage is TRBV25-1 and J usage is TRBJ2-7; 15 positions agree with TRBD2. This CDR3 region has 16 residues. V gave up 5 bases and J gave up 6 bases; unmatched junction bases: 8. Germline V gene data show CDR1 as MGHDK and CDR2 as SYGVNS. The CDR3 bases are TGTGCCAGCAGTCCGGGACTAGCGGGGGGCCGGGGCGAGCAGTACTTC. Translation gives CASSPGLAGGRGEQYF.

Remarks on this clone: This same CDR3 is encoded by further DNA sequences in the sample. The chain links TRBV11-2 to TRBJ1-2; 9 bases match TRBD1. The CDR3 is 16 amino acids. V lost 1 base and J lost 8; bases outside the gene matches: 11. The germline V gene has CDR1 SGHAT and CDR2 FQNNGV. CDR3 bases: TGTGCCAGCAGCTTAGGTCCGGGACAGGGAGTCTACGGCTACACCTTC. Its translation is CASSLGPGQGVYGYTF. Combining the CDR3 with reference TRBV11-2 and TRBJ1-2 gives the whole variable domain EAGVAQSPRYKIIEKRQSVAFWCNPISGHATLYWYQQILGQGPKLLIQFQNNGVVDDSQLPKDRFSAERLKGVDSTLKIQPAKLEDSAVYLCASSLGPGQGVYGYTFGSGTRLTVV.

As regards this clone: Other DNA sequences in this specimen translate into the identical CDR3. The chain joins TRBV7-9 to TRBJ1-6; 10 nucleotides align to TRBD1. The germline V gene has CDR1 SEHNR and CDR2 FQNEAQ (reference sequence). The J segment lost 8 bases and the V segment lost 4 bases, leaving 5 bases of the junction unmatched. The CDR3 sequence is 15 residues long. Written as DNA, the CDR3 is TGTGCCAGCAGCTCAACAGGGACAGGGGATTCACCCCTCCACTTT. This codes for CASSSTGTGDSPLHF.

The chain couples TRBV7-8 to TRBJ1-1, with D perhaps matching TRBD1 (5 bases). The germline V gene has CDR1 SGHVS and CDR2 FQNEAQ. V gave up 1 base and J gave up 4 bases, with 13 bases separating them. The CDR3 is 15 amino acids. The CDR3 DNA reads TGTGCCAGCAGCTTAGAACCAGGGAGGGTCACTGAAGCTTTCTTT. Residues: CASSLEPGRVTEAFF. Filled out from reference TRBV7-8 and TRBJ1-1, the complete variable domain reads GAGVSQSPRYKVAKRGQDVALRCDPISGHVSLFWYQQALGQGPEFLTYFQNEAQLDKSGLPSDRFFAERPEGSVSTLKIQRTQQEDSAVYLCASSLEPGRVTEAFFGQGTRLTVV.

The chain couples TRBV4-3 to TRBJ2-7; TRBD2 matches 7 bases. After removal of 0 bases from V and 0 bases from J, the junction contained 5 bases not matched to a gene. The V gene's germline CDR1 is LGHNA and CDR2 YSLEER. This CDR3 spans 16 amino acids. CDR3 bases: TGCGCCAGCAGCCAAGATCTAGCGGCTAGCTCCTACGAGCAGTACTTC. As protein: CASSQDLAASSYEQYF.

With regard to this clone: The sample holds other DNA sequences that translate to the same CDR3. The chain joins TRBV7-9 to TRBJ1-1; maybe TRBD1 (5 bases). V lost 3 bases and J lost 6, with 8 bases in between. Germline values: CDR1 SEHNR, CDR2 FQNEAQ (reference sequence). The CDR3 has 12 residues. This CDR3 reads CASSFGDAEAFF. The CDR3, as DNA: TGTGCCAGCAGCTTCGGGGACGCTGAAGCTTTCTTT.

The rearrangement joins TRBV5-4 to TRBJ2-7; 7 bases agree with TRBD1. With V trimmed by 5 bases and J by 5 bases, 4 bases remained unmatched. The CDR3 contains 12 residues. CDR1 is SGHNT, CDR2 YYREEE, per germline (reference sequence). The CDR3 reads CASRGDSHEQYF. The DNA of the CDR3 is TGTGCCAGCAGGGGGGACAGCCACGAGCAGTACTTC.

This chain uses TRBV7-8 with TRBJ2-7; 8 positions match TRBD1. The CDR3 totals 18 residues. CDR1 SGHVS and CDR2 FQNEAQ come from the germline V gene. The V segment lost 1 base and the J segment 1 base; nucleotides outside the gene matches: 12. CDR3 nucleotides: TGTGCCAGCAGCTTAGTAAGTTCTGGGACAGGAACTTCCTACGAGCAGTACTTC. Encoded protein: CASSLVSSGTGTSYEQYF.

In DNA, the CDR3 is TGTGCCAGCAGTGAAAGGGGTGAAGACTATGGCTACACCTTC. It yields the protein CASSERGEDYGYTF. The chain is built from TRBV6-1 and TRBJ1-2; tentatively, D is TRBD1 (5 bases). V was clipped by 2 bases and J by 3 bases, with 10 bases between them. CDR1 and CDR2 (germline): MNHNS, SASEGT. This CDR3 region has 14 residues.

The chain employs TRBV5-1 and TRBJ1-1; possible D gene TRBD1, 5 bases. The germline CDR1 and CDR2 sequences are SGHRS and YFSETQ. The CDR3 spans 13 residues. Trimming removed 6 bases at V and 0 bases at J, with 9 bases between. The CDR3, as DNA: TGCGCCAGCAAGGCAGGGATGAACACTGAAGCTTTCTTT. This encodes CASKAGMNTEAFF. The variable domain in full, with the rest retrieved from reference TRBV5-1 and TRBJ1-1, is KAGVTQTPRYLIKTRGQQVTLSCSPISGHRSVSWYQQTPGQGLQFLFEYFSETQRNKGNFPGRFSGRQFSNSRSEMNVSTLELGDSALYLCASKAGMNTEAFFGQGTRLTVV.

V usage is TRBV5-4 and J usage is TRBJ2-3; 7 bases agree with TRBD2. V lost 1 base, J lost 1 base, and 0 bases stayed unmatched. Germline CDR1 SGHNT, CDR2 YYREEE (reference sequence). The CDR3 is 14 amino acids. The CDR3 bases are TGTGCCAGCAGCTTGCGGGGGGGCACAGATACGCAGTATTTT. As protein: CASSLRGGTDTQYF.

The J gene is TRBJ1-4, the V gene TRBV11-2, with D perhaps matching TRBD1 (6 bases). V dropped 6 bases and J dropped 5 bases, with 16 bases sitting between them. This CDR3 is 15 amino acids long. Germline V CDR1 and CDR2: SGHAT, FQNNGV. In DNA form, the CDR3 reads TGTGCCAGCAGACGAGGACGGGGGCCAAATGAAAAACTGTTTTTT. Translated: CASRRGRGPNEKLFF.

For this clone: One end of the junction fails to match germline, which may point to a read error. The chain joins TRBV7-7 to TRBJ2-5; 8 bases align to TRBD2. CDR3 length: 15 amino acids. Germline lookup yields CDR1 SSHAT and CDR2 FNYEAQ (reference sequence). The CDR3 nucleotides are TGTGCTAGCAGCTTGGCTAGCGGGTACCAAGAGACCCAGTACTTC. It is translated as CASSLASGYQETQYF. Filled out from reference TRBV7-7 and TRBJ2-5, the complete variable domain reads GAGVSQSPRYKVTKRGQDVTLRCDPISSHATLYWYQQALGQGPEFLTYFNYEAQPDKSGLPSDRFSAERPEGSISTLTIQRTEQRDSAMYRCASSLASGYQETQYFGPGTRLLVL.

This chain links TRBV28 with TRBJ1-1; unclear D gene. CDR1 is MDHEN, CDR2 SYDVKM, per germline. Trimming removed 7 bases at V and 3 bases at J, with 12 bases between. The CDR3 spans 13 residues. The CDR3 DNA is TGTGCCAGCACCTCAAACGTGGACACTGAAGCTTTCTTT. Encoded protein: CASTSNVDTEAFF.